Listed below are T cell receptor beta chains from one sample, sequenced in a study of blood T cell repertoires in COVID-19. This table comes from immunoSEQ multiplex PCR, and its TCRdb copy is limited to in-frame clones, with some not included. There are hundreds of thousands of clones in the sample; around 89% occur only once, and approximately 4% lies in the top ten. Source material: peripheral blood. The receptors shown here come from a woman between 45 and 60 years old with active or convalescent COVID-19. Both conserved end residues are part of each CDR3. Each record gives: D gene, V gene, clone size, J gene, CDR3 protein, CDR3 DNA. The D gene is left open where the match is weak. Clone size is not always given. Where it is, it says once, few, many or a class for expanded clones.

d_gene: TRBD1
v_gene: TRBV4-3
abundance: NA
j_gene: TRBJ1-1
CDR3aa: CASSPSIWTGLGPNTEAFF
CDR3nt: TGCGCCAGCAGCCCTTCCATCTGGACAGGCTTGGGGCCTAACACTGAAGCTTTCTTT

d_gene: NA
v_gene: TRBV4-2
abundance: NA
j_gene: TRBJ1-5
CDR3aa: CASSQELSGNQPQHF
CDR3nt: TGTGCCAGCAGCCAAGAACTATCTGGCAATCAGCCCCAGCATTTT

d_gene: TRBD2
v_gene: TRBV7-2
abundance: NA
j_gene: TRBJ2-1
CDR3aa: CASSLAWERGRYEQFF
CDR3nt: TGTGCCAGCAGCTTAGCGTGGGAGCGGGGGAGGTATGAGCAGTTCTTC

d_gene: NA
v_gene: TRBV6-4
abundance: NA
j_gene: TRBJ1-2
CDR3aa: CASSPTLNYGYTF
CDR3nt: TGTGCCAGCAGTCCGACACTGAACTATGGCTACACCTTC

d_gene: TRBD1
v_gene: TRBV7-2
abundance: NA
j_gene: TRBJ1-2
CDR3aa: CASSLRPGQLNYGYTF
CDR3nt: TGTGCCAGCAGCTTGAGACCGGGACAGTTAAACTATGGCTACACCTTC

d_gene: TRBD1
v_gene: TRBV19
abundance: NA
j_gene: TRBJ2-1
CDR3aa: CASSPDRGVGNEQFF
CDR3nt: TGTGCCAGTAGTCCAGACAGGGGGGTGGGCAATGAGCAGTTCTTC

d_gene: NA
v_gene: TRBV6-5
abundance: once
j_gene: TRBJ1-2
CDR3aa: CASSYSFLGDNYGYTF
CDR3nt: TGTGCCAGCAGTTACTCATTCCTAGGGGATAACTATGGCTACACCTTC

d_gene: NA
v_gene: TRBV7-9
abundance: NA
j_gene: TRBJ1-2
CDR3aa: CASSLLQGVDGYTF
CDR3nt: TGTGCCAGCAGCTTACTACAGGGAGTCGATGGCTACACCTTC

d_gene: NA
v_gene: TRBV30
abundance: NA
j_gene: TRBJ2-2
CDR3aa: CAWRSLYGELFF
CDR3nt: TGTGCCTGGAGGTCTCTGTACGGGGAGCTGTTTTTT

d_gene: NA
v_gene: TRBV5-6
abundance: NA
j_gene: TRBJ2-7
CDR3aa: CASSSSPGPGVREQYF
CDR3nt: TGTGCCAGCAGCTCCTCACCGGGACCGGGGGTTCGCGAGCAGTACTTC

d_gene: TRBD1
v_gene: TRBV4-1
abundance: NA
j_gene: TRBJ1-4
CDR3aa: CASSLSVGTANEKLFF
CDR3nt: TGCGCCAGCAGCCTAAGTGTAGGGACAGCTAATGAAAAACTGTTTTTT

d_gene: NA
v_gene: TRBV25-1
abundance: NA
j_gene: TRBJ1-5
CDR3aa: CASSPGWLLGNQPQHF
CDR3nt: TGTGCCAGCAGTCCAGGCTGGTTGCTGGGCAATCAGCCCCAGCATTTT

d_gene: NA
v_gene: TRBV6-4
abundance: NA
j_gene: TRBJ2-7
CDR3aa: CASSDLLAEQYF
CDR3nt: TGTGCCAGCAGTGACCTTTTAGCCGAGCAGTACTTC

d_gene: TRBD1
v_gene: TRBV7-7
abundance: NA
j_gene: TRBJ1-2
CDR3aa: CASSLGPGLAGGIYGYTF
CDR3nt: TGTGCTAGCAGCTTAGGACCGGGGCTGGCAGGGGGAATCTATGGCTACACCTTC

d_gene: NA
v_gene: TRBV19
abundance: NA
j_gene: TRBJ1-1
CDR3aa: CASSMFALGGEAFF
CDR3nt: TGTGCCAGTAGTATGTTTGCCTTGGGAGGTGAAGCTTTCTTT

d_gene: NA
v_gene: TRBV4-2
abundance: NA
j_gene: TRBJ2-7
CDR3aa: CASSQGVLEIYEQYF
CDR3nt: TGTGCCAGCAGCCAAGGAGTCCTGGAGATCTACGAGCAGTACTTC

d_gene: NA
v_gene: TRBV30
abundance: NA
j_gene: TRBJ2-3
CDR3aa: CAWDTSHSTQYF
CDR3nt: TGTGCCTGGGACACTAGCCATAGTACGCAGTATTTT

d_gene: NA
v_gene: TRBV5-5
abundance: NA
j_gene: TRBJ1-2
CDR3aa: CASSLWGGNYGYTF
CDR3nt: TGTGCCAGCAGCTTGTGGGGGGGAAACTATGGCTACACCTTC

d_gene: TRBD1
v_gene: TRBV12-3/TRBV12-4
abundance: once
j_gene: TRBJ1-2
CDR3aa: CASSLTGVVGYTF
CDR3nt: TGTGCCAGCAGCCTTACAGGGGTGGTTGGCTACACCTTC

d_gene: TRBD2
v_gene: TRBV6-5
abundance: few
j_gene: TRBJ2-1
CDR3aa: CASSHIASGGNEQFF
CDR3nt: TGTGCCAGCAGCCACATCGCTAGCGGGGGCAATGAGCAGTTCTTC

d_gene: NA
v_gene: TRBV4-2
abundance: NA
j_gene: TRBJ2-7
CDR3aa: CASSQGVGGGYEQYF
CDR3nt: TGTGCCAGCAGCCAAGGAGTCGGGGGAGGTTACGAGCAGTACTTC

d_gene: TRBD2
v_gene: TRBV14
abundance: NA
j_gene: TRBJ2-3
CDR3aa: CASSHRRLAGGTDTQYF
CDR3nt: TGTGCCAGCAGCCACCGCAGACTAGCGGGAGGCACAGATACGCAGTATTTT

d_gene: TRBD2
v_gene: TRBV12-3/TRBV12-4
abundance: NA
j_gene: TRBJ2-7
CDR3aa: CASSEAGDYEQYF
CDR3nt: TGTGCCAGCAGTGAGGCGGGGGACTACGAGCAGTACTTC

d_gene: NA
v_gene: TRBV7-2
abundance: NA
j_gene: TRBJ1-4
CDR3aa: CASSLAARVNEKLFF
CDR3nt: TGTGCCAGCAGCTTAGCGGCTCGGGTTAATGAAAAACTGTTTTTT

d_gene: TRBD1
v_gene: TRBV2
abundance: NA
j_gene: TRBJ1-3
CDR3aa: CASSIGQGGSGNTIYF
CDR3nt: TGTGCCAGCAGTATAGGACAGGGGGGCTCTGGAAACACCATATATTTT

d_gene: NA
v_gene: TRBV7-2
abundance: NA
j_gene: TRBJ1-6
CDR3aa: CASSSPGRVSHSPLHF
CDR3nt: TGTGCCAGCAGCTCGCCCGGGAGGGTCTCCCACTCACCCCTCCACTTT